A selection of T cell receptor beta chains follows, all from one sample in a study of shared clonotypes between healthy human individuals. Sequencing used immunoSEQ multiplex PCR; TCRdb keeps in-frame clones, though not all of them. Counted here are some 1 million clones, 70% to 80% occurring once; the ten biggest clones make up about 1.5%. The specimen sequenced was memory CD4+ T cells sorted from blood. These receptors were taken from a man aged 18 to 30 in good health. The CDR3 runs from the conserved cysteine through the conserved F or W. D genes are given only for firm matches. A row's size may be missing; if present it is once, few, many or a size class.

j_call v_call d_call clone_size cdr3_length cdr3_aa cdr3_nt
TRBJ1-2 TRBV29-1 - - 12 CSVEGTVDGYTF TGCAGCGTTGAAGGGACAGTCGATGGCTACACCTTC
TRBJ2-3 TRBV7-2 - once 15 CASSLTERGTDTQYF TGTGCCAGCAGCTTAACCGAGCGGGGCACAGATACGCAGTATTTT
TRBJ2-1 TRBV5-1 - - 16 CASSLRGTLPHNEQFF TGCGCCAGCAGCTTGCGGGGGACCCTGCCCCACAATGAGCAGTTCTTC
TRBJ1-3 TRBV23-1 - - 17 CASSQSARGPPGNTIYF TGCGCCAGCAGTCAATCGGCGCGGGGGCCCCCTGGAAACACCATATATTTT
TRBJ1-1 TRBV19 - few 14 CASSKRQAGTEAFF TGTGCCAGTAGTAAGCGACAGGCCGGCACTGAAGCTTTCTTT
TRBJ1-6 TRBV6-4 - - 17 CASSDSRRTLYNSPLHF TGTGCCAGCAGTGACTCGAGAAGGACCCTCTATAATTCACCCCTCCACTTT
TRBJ1-6 TRBV14 - - 16 CASSQVWGLGNSPLHF TGTGCCAGCAGCCAAGTCTGGGGCTTGGGTAATTCACCCCTCCACTTT
TRBJ2-7 TRBV29-1 - few 12 CSAAGNTYEQYF TGCAGCGCCGCGGGGAACACCTACGAGCAGTACTTC
TRBJ2-7 TRBV19 - once 14 CASSITGSIYEQYF TGTGCCAGTAGTATTACGGGTTCGATCTACGAGCAGTACTTC
TRBJ1-1 TRBV6-5 - - 13 CASSKGGRAEAFF TGTGCCAGCAGCAAGGGGGGGCGAGCTGAAGCTTTCTTT
TRBJ2-7 TRBV7-8 - - 15 CASTLGAAVLGEQYF TGTGCCAGCACCCTGGGGGCAGCTGTGTTAGGCGAGCAGTACTTC
TRBJ1-1 TRBV5-1 - - 13 CASSFERSSEAFF TGCGCCAGCAGTTTTGAACGGTCGTCGGAAGCTTTCTTT
TRBJ2-1 TRBV4-1 - - 14 CASSLRDSLDEQFF TGCGCCAGCAGCCTGCGGGATAGCTTGGATGAGCAGTTCTTC